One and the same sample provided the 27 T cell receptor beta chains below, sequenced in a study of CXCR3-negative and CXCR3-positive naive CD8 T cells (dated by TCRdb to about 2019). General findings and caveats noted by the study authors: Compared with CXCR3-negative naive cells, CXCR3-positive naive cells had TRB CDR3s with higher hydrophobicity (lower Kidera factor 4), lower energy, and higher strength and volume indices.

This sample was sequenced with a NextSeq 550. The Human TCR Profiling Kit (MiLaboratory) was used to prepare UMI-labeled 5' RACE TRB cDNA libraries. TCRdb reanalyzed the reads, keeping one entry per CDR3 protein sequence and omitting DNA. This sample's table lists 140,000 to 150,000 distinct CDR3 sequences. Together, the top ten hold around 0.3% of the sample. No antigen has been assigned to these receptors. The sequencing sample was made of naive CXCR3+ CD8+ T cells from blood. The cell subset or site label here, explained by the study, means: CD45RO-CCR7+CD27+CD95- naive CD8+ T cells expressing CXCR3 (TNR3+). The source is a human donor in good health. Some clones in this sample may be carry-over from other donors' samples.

The CDR3 here is CASSPRTARGEQYF. This rearrangement joins TRBV28 to TRBJ2-7; no DNA is available, so the TRBD1 call from TCRdb remains unchecked. The germline CDR1 and CDR2 sequences are MDHEN and SYDVKM. There are 14 residues in the CDR3.

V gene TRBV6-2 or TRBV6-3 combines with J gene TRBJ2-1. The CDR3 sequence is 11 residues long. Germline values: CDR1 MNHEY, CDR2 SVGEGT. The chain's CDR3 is CASRHLNEQFF.

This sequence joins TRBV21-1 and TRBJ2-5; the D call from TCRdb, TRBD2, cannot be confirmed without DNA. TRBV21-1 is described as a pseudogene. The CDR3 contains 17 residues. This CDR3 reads CARAFHGSGGAKETQYF.

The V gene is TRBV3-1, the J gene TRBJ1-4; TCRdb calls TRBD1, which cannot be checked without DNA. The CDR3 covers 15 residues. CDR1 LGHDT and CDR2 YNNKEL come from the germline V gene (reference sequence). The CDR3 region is CASSPRTGHNEKLFF. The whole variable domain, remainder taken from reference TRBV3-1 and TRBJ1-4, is DTAVSQTPKYLVTQMGNDKSIKCEQNLGHDTMYWYKQDSKKFLKIMFSYNNKELIINETVPNRFSPKSPDKAHLNLHINSLELGDSAVYFCASSPRTGHNEKLFFGSGTQLSVL.

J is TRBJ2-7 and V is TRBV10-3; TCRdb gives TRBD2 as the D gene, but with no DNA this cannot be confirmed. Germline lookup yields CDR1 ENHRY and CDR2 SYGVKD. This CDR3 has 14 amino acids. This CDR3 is CAISAGTSSYEQYF.

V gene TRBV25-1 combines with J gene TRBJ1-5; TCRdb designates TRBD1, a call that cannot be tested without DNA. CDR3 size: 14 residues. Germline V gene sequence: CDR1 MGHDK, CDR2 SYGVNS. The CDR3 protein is CASSLTGANPPQHF.

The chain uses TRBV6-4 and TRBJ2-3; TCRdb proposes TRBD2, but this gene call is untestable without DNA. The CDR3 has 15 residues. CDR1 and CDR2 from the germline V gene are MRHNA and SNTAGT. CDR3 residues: CASSVQPFSTDTQYF.

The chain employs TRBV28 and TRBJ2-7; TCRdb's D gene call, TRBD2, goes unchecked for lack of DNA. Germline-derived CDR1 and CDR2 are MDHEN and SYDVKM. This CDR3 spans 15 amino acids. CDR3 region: CASSPPRLENYEQYF.

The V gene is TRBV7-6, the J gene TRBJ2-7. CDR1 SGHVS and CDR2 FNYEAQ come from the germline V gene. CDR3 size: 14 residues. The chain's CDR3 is CASSLGAYSYEQYF.

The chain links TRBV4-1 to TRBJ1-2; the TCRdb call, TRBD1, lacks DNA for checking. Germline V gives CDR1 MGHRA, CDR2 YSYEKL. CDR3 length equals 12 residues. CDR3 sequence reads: CASSYRDYGYTF.

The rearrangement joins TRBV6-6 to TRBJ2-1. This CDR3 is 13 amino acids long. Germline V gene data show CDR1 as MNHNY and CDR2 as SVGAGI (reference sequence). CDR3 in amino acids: CASSGEHYNEQFF.

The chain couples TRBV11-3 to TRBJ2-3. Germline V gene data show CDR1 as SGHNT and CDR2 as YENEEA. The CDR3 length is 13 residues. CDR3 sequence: CASSLGVSDTQYF.

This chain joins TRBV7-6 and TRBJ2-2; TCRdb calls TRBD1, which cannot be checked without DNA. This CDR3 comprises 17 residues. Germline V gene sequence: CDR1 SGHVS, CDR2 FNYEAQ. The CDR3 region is CASSSNPGTGSAGELFF.

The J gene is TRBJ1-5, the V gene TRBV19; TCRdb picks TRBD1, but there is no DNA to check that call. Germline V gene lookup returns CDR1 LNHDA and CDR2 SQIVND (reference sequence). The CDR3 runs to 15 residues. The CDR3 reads CASSISDRGNQPQHF.

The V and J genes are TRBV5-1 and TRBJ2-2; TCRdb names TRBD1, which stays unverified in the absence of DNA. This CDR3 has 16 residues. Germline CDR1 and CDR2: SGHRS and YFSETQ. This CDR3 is CASSTRPGENTGELFF.

The CDR3 here is CASSSEGQAYNEQFF. V usage is TRBV11-2 and J usage is TRBJ2-1; TCRdb proposes TRBD1, but this gene call is untestable without DNA. This CDR3 is built from 15 residues. Germline V gene sequence: CDR1 SGHAT, CDR2 FQNNGV.

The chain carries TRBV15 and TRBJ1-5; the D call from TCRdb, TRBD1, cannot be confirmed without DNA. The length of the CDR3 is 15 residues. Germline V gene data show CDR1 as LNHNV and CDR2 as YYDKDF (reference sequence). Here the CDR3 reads CATSRDRGWNQPQHF.

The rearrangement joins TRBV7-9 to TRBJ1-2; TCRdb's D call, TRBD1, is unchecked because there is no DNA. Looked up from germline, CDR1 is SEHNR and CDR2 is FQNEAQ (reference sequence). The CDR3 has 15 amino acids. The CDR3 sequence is CASSPIGTGGNGYTF.

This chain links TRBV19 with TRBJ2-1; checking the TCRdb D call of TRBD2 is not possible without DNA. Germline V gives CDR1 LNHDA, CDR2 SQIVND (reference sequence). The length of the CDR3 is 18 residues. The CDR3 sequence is CASSNPGLADHNYNEQFF.

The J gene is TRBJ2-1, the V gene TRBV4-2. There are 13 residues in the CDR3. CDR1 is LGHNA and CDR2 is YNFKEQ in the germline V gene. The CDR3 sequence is CASSPILGNEQFF.

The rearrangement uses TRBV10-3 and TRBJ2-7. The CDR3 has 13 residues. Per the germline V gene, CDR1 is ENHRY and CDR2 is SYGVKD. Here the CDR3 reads CAISEGANYEQYF.

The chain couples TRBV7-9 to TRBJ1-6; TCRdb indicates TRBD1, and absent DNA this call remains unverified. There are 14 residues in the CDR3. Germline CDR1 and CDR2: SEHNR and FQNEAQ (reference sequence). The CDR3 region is CASSPGTNNSPLHF. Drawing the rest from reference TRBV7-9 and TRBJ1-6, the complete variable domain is DTGVSQNPRHKITKRGQNVTFRCDPISEHNRLYWYRQTLGQGPEFLTYFQNEAQLEKSRLLSDRFSAERPKGSFSTLEIQRTEQGDSAMYLCASSPGTNNSPLHFGNGTRLTVT.

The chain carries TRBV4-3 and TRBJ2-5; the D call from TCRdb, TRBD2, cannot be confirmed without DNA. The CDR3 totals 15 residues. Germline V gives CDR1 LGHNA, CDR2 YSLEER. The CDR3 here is CASSQFGGAGETQYF.

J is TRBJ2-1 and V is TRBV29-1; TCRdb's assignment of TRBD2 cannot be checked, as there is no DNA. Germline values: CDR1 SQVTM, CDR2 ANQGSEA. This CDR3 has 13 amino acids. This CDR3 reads CSVGRLSDNEQFF.

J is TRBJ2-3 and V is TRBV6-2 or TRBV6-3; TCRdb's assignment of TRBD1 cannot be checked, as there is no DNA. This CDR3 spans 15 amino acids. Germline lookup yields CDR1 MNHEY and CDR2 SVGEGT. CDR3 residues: CASSYRQGRTDTQYF.

The CDR3 sequence: CASISSSGNEQFF. The chain recombines TRBV12-3 or TRBV12-4 with TRBJ2-1; there is no DNA to check the TCRdb D call of TRBD1. This CDR3 is built from 13 residues.

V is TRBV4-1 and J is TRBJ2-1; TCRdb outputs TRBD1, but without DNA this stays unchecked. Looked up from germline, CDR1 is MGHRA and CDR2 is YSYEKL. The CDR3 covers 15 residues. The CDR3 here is CASSRHGDSYNEQFF.